These T cell receptor beta chains were read from a single sample in a study of blood T cell repertoires in COVID-19. Produced via immunoSEQ multiplex PCR; TCRdb's table is partial and in-frame only. The sample carries around 250,000 clones, around 82% recorded once. Source material: PBMCs or T cells enriched from blood (not recorded which). These receptors came from a man aged 45-60 years who had recovered from COVID-19. The CDR3 runs from the conserved cysteine through the conserved F or W. Fields, in order: V gene, clone size, J gene, D gene, CDR3 DNA, CDR3 protein. D genes are given only for firm matches. Only part of the rows carry a size: once, few, many, or a class if the clone is expanded.

>TRBV4-3|-|TRBJ2-7|-
TGCGCCAGCAGCCAAGAACAGGGCTACGAGCAGTACTTC
CASSQEQGYEQYF
>TRBV15|-|TRBJ1-1|TRBD1
TGTGCCACCCTACGGACAGGGGATTTGGCTGAAGCTTTCTTT
CATLRTGDLAEAFF
>TRBV10-3|-|TRBJ1-5|TRBD1
TGTGCCATCAGTGACAGGGGGCGCATTCAGCCCCAGCATTTT
CAISDRGRIQPQHF
>TRBV4-1|-|TRBJ2-7|TRBD2
TGCGCCAGCAGCCTTAGGACTAGCGGGGCGCCCGCGAACTTC
CASSLRTSGAPANF
>TRBV7-8|-|TRBJ2-7|-
TGTGCCAGCAGCCAGGCGGCATGGCAGGGGATAGGCGAGCAGTACTTC
CASSQAAWQGIGEQYF
>TRBV7-3|-|TRBJ1-1|-
TGTGCCAGCAGCCCCAGCCCCGGGGACACTGAAGCTTTCTTT
CASSPSPGDTEAFF
>TRBV18|-|TRBJ2-3|TRBD2
TGTGCCAGCTCACCCTTAGCGGGAGGGCCGAGCACAGATACGCAGTATTTT
CASSPLAGGPSTDTQYF
>TRBV30|-|TRBJ1-6|-
TGTGCCTGGAGTCTACCGGGAGCCTATAATTCACCCCTCCACTTT
CAWSLPGAYNSPLHF
>TRBV7-8|-|TRBJ2-5|TRBD1
TGTGCCAGCCATGGTTTGGGACAGGGGTCGGAGACCCAGTACTTC
CASHGLGQGSETQYF
>TRBV9|-|TRBJ2-2|TRBD1
TGTGCCAGCAGCGCGGCGACAGGGGCTGGCGGGGAGCTGTTTTTT
CASSAATGAGGELFF
>TRBV19|once|TRBJ2-5|TRBD2
TGTGCCAGTAGTATAACCGGGGGGCAAGAGACCCAGTACTTC
CASSITGGQETQYF
>TRBV7-8|-|TRBJ2-7|-
TGTGCCAGCAGCCCACGGCTTTGGGGGGACGAGCAGTACTTC
CASSPRLWGDEQYF
>TRBV7-8|-|TRBJ1-5|TRBD1
TGTGCCAGCAGCTTAGCGGGACAGGGGAACCAGCCCCAGCATTTT
CASSLAGQGNQPQHF
>TRBV25-1|-|TRBJ1-6|-
TGTGCCAGCAGTACCGGCGGGGCCTATAATTCACCCCTCCACTTT
CASSTGGAYNSPLHF